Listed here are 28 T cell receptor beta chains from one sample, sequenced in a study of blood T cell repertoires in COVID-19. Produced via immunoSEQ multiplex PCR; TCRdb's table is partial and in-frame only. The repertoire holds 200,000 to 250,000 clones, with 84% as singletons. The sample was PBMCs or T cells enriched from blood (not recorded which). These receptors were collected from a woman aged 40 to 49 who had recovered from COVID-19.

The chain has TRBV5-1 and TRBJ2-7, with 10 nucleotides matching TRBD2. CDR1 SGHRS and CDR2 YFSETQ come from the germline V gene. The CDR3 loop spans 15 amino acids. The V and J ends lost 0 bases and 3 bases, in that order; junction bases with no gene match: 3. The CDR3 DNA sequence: TGCGCCAGCAGCTTGGGAACTAGCGGGAACTACGAGCAGTACTTC. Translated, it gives CASSLGTSGNYEQYF.

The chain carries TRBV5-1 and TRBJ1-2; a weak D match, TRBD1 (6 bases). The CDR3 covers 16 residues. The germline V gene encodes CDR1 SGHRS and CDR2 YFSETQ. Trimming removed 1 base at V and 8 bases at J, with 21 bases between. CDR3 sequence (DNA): TGCGCCAGCAGCTTGTTCACTTCGGGGGGGCTTGGCGGCTACACCTTC. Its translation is CASSLFTSGGLGGYTF.

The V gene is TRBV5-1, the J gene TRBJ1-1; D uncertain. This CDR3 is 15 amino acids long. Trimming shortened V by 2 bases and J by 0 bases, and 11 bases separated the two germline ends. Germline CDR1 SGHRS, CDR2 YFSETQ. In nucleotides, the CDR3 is TGCGCCAGCAGCTTTGGGAGAAACCTGAACACTGAAGCTTTCTTT. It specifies CASSFGRNLNTEAFF.

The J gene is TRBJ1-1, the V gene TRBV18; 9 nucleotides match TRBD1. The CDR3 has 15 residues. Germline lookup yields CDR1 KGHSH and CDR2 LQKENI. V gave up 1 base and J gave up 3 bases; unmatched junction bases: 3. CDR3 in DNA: TGTGCCAGCTCACCACAGACAGGGGGGGACACTGAAGCTTTCTTT. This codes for CASSPQTGGDTEAFF.

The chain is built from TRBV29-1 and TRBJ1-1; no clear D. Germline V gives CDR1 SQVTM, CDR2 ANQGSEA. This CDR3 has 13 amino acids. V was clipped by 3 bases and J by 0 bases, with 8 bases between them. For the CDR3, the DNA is TGCAGCGTTGAGCGGCGGCTGAACACTGAAGCTTTCTTT. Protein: CSVERRLNTEAFF.

CDR3 protein: CASSQEPTGPSNQPQHF. The CDR3 coding sequence is TGCGCCAGCAGCCAAGAACCGACAGGGCCGAGCAATCAGCCCCAGCATTTT. This rearrangement joins TRBV4-1 to TRBJ1-5; 7 bases fit TRBD1. This CDR3 is built from 17 residues. J lost 1 base, V lost 0 bases, and 6 bases had no gene match. Germline lookup yields CDR1 MGHRA and CDR2 YSYEKL.

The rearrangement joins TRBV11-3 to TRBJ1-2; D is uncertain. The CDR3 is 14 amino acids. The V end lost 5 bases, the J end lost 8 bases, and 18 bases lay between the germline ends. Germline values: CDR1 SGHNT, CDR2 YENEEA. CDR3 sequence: CASSPGREVPGYTF. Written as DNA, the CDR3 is TGTGCCAGCAGCCCAGGTCGGGAGGTTCCCGGCTACACCTTC.

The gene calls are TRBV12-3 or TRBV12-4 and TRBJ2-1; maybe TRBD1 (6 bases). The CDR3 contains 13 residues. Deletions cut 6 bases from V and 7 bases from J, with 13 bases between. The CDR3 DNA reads TGTGCCAGCAGGTTTACAGGGATTAATGAGCAGTTCTTC. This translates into CASRFTGINEQFF.

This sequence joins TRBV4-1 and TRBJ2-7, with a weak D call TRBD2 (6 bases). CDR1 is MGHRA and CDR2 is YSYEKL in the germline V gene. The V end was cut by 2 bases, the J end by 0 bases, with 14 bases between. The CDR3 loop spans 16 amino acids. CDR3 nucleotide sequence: TGCGCCAGCAGCCAACGGGAAGGCGGGATCTCCTACGAGCAGTACTTC. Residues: CASSQREGGISYEQYF.

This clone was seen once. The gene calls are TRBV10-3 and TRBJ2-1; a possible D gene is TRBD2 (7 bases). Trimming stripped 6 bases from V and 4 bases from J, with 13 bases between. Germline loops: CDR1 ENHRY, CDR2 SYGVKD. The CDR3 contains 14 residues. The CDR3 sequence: CAISLGGGYNEQFF. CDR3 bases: TGTGCCATCAGCCTGGGAGGGGGATACAATGAGCAGTTCTTC.

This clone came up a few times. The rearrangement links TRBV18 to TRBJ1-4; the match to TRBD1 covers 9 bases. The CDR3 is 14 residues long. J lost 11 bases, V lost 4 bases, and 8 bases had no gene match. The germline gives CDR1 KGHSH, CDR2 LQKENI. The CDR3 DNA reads TGTGCCAGCTCACTAAGGACAGGGGATGCGAAACTGTTTTTT. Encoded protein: CASSLRTGDAKLFF.

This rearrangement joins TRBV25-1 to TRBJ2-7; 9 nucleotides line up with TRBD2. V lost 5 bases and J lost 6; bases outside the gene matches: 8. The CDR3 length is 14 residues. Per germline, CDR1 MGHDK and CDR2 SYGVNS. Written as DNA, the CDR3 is TGTGCCAGCAGTTTCGCGGGAGGGCCTGGCGAGCAGTACTTC. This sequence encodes CASSFAGGPGEQYF.

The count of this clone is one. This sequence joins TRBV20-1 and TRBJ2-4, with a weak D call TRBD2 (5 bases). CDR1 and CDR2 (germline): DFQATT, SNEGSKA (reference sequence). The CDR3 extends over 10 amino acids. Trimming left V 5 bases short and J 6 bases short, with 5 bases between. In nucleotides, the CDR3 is TGCAGTGCTCGGGGAAACATTCAGTACTTC. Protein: CSARGNIQYF.

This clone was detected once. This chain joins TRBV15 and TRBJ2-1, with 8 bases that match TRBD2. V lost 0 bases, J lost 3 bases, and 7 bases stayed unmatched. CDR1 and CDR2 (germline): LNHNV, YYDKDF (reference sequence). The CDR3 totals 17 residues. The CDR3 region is CATSRDASGSYYNEQFF. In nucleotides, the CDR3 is TGTGCCACCAGCAGAGATGCTAGCGGGTCTTACTACAATGAGCAGTTCTTC.

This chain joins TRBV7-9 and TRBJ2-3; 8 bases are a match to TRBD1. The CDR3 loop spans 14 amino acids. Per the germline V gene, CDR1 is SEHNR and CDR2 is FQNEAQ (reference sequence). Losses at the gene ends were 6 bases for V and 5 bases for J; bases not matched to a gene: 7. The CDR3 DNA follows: TGTGCCAGCAGATCCGGGACAGGAGAAGATACGCAGTATTTT. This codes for CASRSGTGEDTQYF.

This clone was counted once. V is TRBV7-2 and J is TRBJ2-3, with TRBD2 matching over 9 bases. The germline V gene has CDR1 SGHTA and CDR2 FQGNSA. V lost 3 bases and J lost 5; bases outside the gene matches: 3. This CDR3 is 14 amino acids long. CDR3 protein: CASSFLTSGDTQYF. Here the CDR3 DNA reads TGTGCCAGCAGCTTCTTGACTAGCGGAGATACGCAGTATTTT.

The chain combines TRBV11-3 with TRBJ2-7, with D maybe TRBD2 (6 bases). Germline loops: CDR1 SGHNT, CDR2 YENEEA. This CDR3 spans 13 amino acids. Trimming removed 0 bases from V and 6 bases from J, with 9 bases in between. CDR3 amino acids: CASSLEGGAEQYF. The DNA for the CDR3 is TGTGCCAGCAGCTTAGAAGGCGGGGCCGAGCAGTACTTC.

The CDR3 DNA is TGTGCCAGCTGGGGGACTAGCGGGAGCTCCTACGAGCAGTACTTC. Encoded protein: CASWGTSGSSYEQYF. The chain couples TRBV2 to TRBJ2-7; 14 bases line up with TRBD2. Germline values: CDR1 SNHLY, CDR2 FYNNEI. The ends lost 8 bases at V and 0 bases at J; junction bases unmatched: 3. This CDR3 spans 15 amino acids.

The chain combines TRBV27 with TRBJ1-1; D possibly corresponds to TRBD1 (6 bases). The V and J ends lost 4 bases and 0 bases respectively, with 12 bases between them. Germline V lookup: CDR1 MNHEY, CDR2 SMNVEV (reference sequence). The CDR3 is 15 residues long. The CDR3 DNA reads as TGTGCCAGCAGTTCCCGGACAGTTATGAACACTGAAGCTTTCTTT. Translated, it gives CASSSRTVMNTEAFF.

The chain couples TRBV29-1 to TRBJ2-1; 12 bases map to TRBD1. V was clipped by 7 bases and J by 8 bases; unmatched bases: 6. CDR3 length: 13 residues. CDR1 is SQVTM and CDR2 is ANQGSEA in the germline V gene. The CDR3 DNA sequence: TGCAGCGCAAAGGGGACAGGGGGCTATGAGCAGTTCTTC. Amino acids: CSAKGTGGYEQFF.

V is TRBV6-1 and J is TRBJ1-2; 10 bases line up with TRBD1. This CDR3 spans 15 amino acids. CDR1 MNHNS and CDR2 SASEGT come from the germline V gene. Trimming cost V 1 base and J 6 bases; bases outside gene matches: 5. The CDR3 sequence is CASSEVVTGGDGYTF. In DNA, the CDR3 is TGTGCCAGCAGTGAAGTTGTGACAGGGGGCGATGGCTACACCTTC.

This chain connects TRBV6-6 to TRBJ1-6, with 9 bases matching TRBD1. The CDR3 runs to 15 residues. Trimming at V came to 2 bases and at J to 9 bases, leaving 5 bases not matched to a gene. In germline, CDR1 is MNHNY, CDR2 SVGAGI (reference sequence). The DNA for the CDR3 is TGTGCCAGCAGTTACCGGGACAGGGATCGTTCACCCCTCCACTTT. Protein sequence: CASSYRDRDRSPLHF.

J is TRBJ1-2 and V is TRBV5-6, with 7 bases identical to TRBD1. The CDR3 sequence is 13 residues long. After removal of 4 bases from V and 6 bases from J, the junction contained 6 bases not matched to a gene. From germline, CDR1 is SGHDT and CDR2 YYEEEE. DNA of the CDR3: TGTGCCAGCAGCCAGGACAGGATCCATGGCTACACCTTC. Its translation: CASSQDRIHGYTF.

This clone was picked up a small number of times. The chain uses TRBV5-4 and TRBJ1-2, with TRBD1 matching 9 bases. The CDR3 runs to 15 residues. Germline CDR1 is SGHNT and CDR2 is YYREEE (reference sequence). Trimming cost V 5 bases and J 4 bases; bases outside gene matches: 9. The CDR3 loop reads CASSYGQGPIYGYTF. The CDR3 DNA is TGTGCCAGCAGTTACGGACAGGGGCCTATCTATGGCTACACCTTC. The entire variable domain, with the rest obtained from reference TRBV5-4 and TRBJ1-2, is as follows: ETGVTQSPTHLIKTRGQQVTLRCSSQSGHNTVSWYQQALGQGPQFIFQYYREEENGRGNFPPRFSGLQFPNYSSELNVNALELDDSALYLCASSYGQGPIYGYTFGSGTRLTVV.

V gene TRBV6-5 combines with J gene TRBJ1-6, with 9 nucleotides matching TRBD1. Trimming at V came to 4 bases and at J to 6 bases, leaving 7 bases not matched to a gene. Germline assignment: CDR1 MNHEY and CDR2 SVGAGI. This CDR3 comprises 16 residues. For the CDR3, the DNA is TGTGCCAGCAGTTCCACCGGGACAGGGATTAATTCACCCCTCCACTTT. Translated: CASSSTGTGINSPLHF.

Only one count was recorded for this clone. CDR3 protein: CASSGERGNIQYF. CDR3 DNA sequence: TGCGCCAGCAGCGGGGAGCGGGGAAACATTCAGTACTTC. The rearrangement uses TRBV5-1 and TRBJ2-4; TRBD2 agrees at 7 bases. The CDR3 totals 13 residues. Trimming cost V 4 bases and J 6 bases; bases outside gene matches: 4. CDR1 SGHRS and CDR2 YFSETQ come from the germline V gene.

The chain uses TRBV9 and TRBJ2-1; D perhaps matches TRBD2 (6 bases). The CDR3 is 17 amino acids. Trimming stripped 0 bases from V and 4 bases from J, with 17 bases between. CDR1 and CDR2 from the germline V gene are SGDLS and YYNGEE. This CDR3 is CASSVAGGSLGYNEQFF. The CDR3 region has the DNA TGTGCCAGCAGCGTAGCTGGAGGGTCGTTAGGATACAATGAGCAGTTCTTC.

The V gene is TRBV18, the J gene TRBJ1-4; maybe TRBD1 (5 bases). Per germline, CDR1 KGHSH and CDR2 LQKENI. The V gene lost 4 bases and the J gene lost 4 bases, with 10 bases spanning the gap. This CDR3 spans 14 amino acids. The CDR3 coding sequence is TGTGCCAGCTCACTGCAGGGTTTTAATGAAAAACTGTTTTTT. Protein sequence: CASSLQGFNEKLFF.